This T cell receptor (beta chain) was sequenced in a study of blood T cell repertoires in COVID-19. Background on the study: In each case, the material was cDNA or gDNA derived from T cells, B-cell-depleted T cells, or PBMCs.

This table comes from immunoSEQ multiplex PCR, and its TCRdb copy is limited to in-frame clones, with some not included. Altogether roughly 100,000 clones are present, 65% to 90% being singletons, with the ten largest covering roughly 4.2%. The CDR3 has 15 residues. The germline V gene encodes CDR1 SGHNT and CDR2 YENEEA. V lost 4 bases and J lost 5, with 14 bases in between. Specimen: peripheral blood. V is TRBV11-3 and J is TRBJ1-4, with D possibly being TRBD1 (6 bases). This sequence originates from a man between 50 and 59 years old with acute or convalescent COVID-19. The CDR3, as DNA: TGTGCCAGCAGCTCGCCCCTCACAGGGAATGAAAAACTGTTTTTT. Translating it yields CASSSPLTGNEKLFF.